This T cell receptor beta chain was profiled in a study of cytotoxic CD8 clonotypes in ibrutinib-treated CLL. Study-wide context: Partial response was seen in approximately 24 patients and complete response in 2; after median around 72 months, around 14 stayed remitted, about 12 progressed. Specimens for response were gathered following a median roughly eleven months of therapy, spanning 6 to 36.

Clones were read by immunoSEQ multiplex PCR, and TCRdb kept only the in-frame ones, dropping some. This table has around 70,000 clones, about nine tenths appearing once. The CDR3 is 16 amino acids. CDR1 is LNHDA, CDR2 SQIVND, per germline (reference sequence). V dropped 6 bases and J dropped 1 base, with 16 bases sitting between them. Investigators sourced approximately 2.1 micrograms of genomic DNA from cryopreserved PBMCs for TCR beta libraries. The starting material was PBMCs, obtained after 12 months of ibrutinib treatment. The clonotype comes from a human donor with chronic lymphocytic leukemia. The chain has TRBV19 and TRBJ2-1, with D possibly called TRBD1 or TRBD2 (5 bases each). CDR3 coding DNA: TGTGCCAGTAGACTAGACCACAGGAGTTCCTACAATGAGCAGTTCTTC. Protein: CASRLDHRSSYNEQFF.